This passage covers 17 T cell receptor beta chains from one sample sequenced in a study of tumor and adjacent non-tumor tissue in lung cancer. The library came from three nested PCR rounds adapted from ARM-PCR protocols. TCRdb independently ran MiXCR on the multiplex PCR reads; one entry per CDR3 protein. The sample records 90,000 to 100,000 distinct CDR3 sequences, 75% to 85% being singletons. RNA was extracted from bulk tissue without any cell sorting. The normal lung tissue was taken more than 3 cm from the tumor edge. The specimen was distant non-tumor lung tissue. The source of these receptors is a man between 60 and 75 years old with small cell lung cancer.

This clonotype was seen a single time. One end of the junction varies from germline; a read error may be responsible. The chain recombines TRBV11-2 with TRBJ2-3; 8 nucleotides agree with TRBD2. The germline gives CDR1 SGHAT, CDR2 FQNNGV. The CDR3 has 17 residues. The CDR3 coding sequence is TGTGCCAGCAGCTTGGGCCCGTCGGGAGGGGTTCCAGATACGCAGTCCTTT. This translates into CASSLGPSGGVPDTQSF.

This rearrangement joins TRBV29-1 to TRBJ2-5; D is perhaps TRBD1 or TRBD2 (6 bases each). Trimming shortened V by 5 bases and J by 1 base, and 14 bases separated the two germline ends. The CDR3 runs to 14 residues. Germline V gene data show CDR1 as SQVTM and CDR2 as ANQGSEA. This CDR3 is CSVRRGDFQETQYF. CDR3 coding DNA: TGCAGCGTTAGGAGGGGGGACTTCCAAGAGACCCAGTACTTC.

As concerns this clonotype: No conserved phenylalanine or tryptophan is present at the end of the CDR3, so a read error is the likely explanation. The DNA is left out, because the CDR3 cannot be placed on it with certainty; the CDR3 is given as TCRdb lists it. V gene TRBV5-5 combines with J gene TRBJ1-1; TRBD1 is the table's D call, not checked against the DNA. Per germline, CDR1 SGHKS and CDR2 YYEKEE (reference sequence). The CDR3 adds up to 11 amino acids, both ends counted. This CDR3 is CASTTGGLTFY.

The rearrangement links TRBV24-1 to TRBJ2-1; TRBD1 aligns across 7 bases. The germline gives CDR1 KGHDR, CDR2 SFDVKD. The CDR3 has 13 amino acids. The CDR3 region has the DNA TGTGCTATCAGTGGACAGGTAAATGATGAGCAGTTCTTC. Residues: CAISGQVNDEQFF.

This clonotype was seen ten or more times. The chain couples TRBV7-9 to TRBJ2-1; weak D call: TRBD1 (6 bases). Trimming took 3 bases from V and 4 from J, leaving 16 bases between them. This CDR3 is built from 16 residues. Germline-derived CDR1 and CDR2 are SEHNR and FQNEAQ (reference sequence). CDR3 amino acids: CASSLSLGHRYNEQFF. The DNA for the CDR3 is TGTGCCAGCAGCTTGTCCCTGGGACACCGTTACAATGAGCAGTTCTTC.

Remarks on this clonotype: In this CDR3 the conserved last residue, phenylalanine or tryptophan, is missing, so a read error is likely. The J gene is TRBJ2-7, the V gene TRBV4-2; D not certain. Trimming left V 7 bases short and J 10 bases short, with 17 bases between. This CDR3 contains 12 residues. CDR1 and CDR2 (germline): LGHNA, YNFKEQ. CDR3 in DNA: TGTGCCAGCAACCGAGAAGGTAGGGAACAGTACATC. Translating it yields CASNREGREQYI.

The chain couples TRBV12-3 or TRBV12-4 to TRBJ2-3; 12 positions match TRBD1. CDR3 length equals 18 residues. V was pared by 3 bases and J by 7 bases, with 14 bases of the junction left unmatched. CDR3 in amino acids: CASSFQQGGQGAHNTQYF. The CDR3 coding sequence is TGTGCCAGCAGTTTCCAGCAGGGGGGACAGGGGGCGCATAATACGCAGTATTTT.

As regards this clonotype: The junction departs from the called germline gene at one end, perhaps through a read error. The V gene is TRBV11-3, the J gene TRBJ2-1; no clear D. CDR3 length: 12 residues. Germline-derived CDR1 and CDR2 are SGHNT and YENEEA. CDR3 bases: TGTGCTAGCAGCTTAGGGTCACATGAGCAGTTCTTC. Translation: CASSLGSHEQFF.

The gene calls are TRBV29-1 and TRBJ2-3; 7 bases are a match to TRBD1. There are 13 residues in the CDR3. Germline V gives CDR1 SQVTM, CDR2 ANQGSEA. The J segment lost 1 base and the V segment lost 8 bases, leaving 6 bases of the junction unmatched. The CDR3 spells CSILQGGTDTQYF. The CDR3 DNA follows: TGCAGCATTCTTCAGGGGGGCACAGATACGCAGTATTTT.

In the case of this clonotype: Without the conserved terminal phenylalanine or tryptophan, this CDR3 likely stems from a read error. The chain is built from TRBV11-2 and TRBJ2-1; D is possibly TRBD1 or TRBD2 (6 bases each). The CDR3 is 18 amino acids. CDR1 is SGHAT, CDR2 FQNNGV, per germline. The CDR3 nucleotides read TGTGGCAGCAGCTTAGGAGTAGGGGGAGGCTACTACTACAATGAGCAGTTCCTC. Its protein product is CGSSLGVGGGYYYNEQFL.

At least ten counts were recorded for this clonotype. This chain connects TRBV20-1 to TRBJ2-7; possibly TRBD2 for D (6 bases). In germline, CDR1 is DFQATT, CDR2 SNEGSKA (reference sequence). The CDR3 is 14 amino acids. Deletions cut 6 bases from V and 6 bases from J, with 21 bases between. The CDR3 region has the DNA TGCAGTGCGACCCTAGCGCGCAGGGTAGGCGAGCAGTACTTC. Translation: CSATLARRVGEQYF.

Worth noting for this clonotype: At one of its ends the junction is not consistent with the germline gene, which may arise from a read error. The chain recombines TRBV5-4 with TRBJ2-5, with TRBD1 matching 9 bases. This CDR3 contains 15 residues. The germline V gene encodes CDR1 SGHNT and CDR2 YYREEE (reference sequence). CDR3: CAGSLKQGAGETQNF. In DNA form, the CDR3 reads TGTGCCGGCAGCCTGAAACAGGGGGCCGGAGAGACCCAGAACTTC.

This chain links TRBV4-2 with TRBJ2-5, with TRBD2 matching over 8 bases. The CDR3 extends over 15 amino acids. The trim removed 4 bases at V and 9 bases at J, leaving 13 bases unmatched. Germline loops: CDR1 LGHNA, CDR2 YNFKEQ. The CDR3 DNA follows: TGTGCCAGCAGCCTAGGAACTAGCGGACAAAAGGCCCAGTACTTC. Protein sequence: CASSLGTSGQKAQYF.

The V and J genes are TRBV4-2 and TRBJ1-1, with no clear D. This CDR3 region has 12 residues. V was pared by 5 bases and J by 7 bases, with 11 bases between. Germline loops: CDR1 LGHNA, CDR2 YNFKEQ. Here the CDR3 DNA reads TGTGCCAGCAGCACGGGGTATATTGAAGCTTTCTTT. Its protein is CASSTGYIEAFF.

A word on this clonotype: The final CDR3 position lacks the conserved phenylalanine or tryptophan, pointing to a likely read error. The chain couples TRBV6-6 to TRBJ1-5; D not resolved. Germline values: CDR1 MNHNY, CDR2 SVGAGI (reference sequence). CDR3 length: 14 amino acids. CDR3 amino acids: CASSPAGSNQSQHS. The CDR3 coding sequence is TGTGCCAGCAGCCCCGCGGGTAGCAATCAGTCCCAGCATTCT.

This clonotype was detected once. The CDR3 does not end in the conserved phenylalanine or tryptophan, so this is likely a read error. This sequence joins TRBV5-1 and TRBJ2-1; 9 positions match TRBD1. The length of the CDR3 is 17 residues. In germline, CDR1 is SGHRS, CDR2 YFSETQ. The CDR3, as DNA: TGCGCCAGCAGCCTTTCCACGACAGGGGGGCCTTACAGTGAGCAGTTCTCC. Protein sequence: CASSLSTTGGPYSEQFS.

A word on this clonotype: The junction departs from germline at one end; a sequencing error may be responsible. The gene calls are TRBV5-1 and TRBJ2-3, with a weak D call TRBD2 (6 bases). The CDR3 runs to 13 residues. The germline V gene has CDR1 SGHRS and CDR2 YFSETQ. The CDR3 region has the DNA TGCGCCAGCAGATGGAGGGATACAGATACGCTGTATTTT. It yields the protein CASRWRDTDTLYF. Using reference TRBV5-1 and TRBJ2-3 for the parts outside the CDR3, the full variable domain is KAGVTQTPRYLIKTRGQQVTLSCSPISGHRSVSWYQQTPGQGLQFLFEYFSETQRNKGNFPGRFSGRQFSNSRSEMNVSTLELGDSALYLCASRWRDTDTLYFGPGTRLTVL.